These T cell receptor beta chains were read from a single sample in a study of T-cell memory formation after mild COVID-19. TCRdb used MiXCR to reprocess the 5' RACE reads, holding one entry per CDR3 protein. The repertoire holds under 550,000 distinct CDR3 sequences, with 15% to 20% as singletons. Material: PBMCs or a T cell subset sorted from them (not recorded which). These receptors were taken from an adult woman who had mild COVID-19 (a few samples of this study predate the infection). Cell type and time point are not known. The CDR3 runs from the conserved cysteine through the conserved F or W. D genes are given only for firm matches. Clone sizes are given selectively: once, few, many, or a class where the clone is expanded.

>once|TRBJ1-1|TRBV5-5|-
CASSWSGTQTEAFF
TGTGCCAGCAGCTGGTCGGGCACGCAAACTGAAGCTTTCTTT
>-|TRBJ1-2|TRBV5-1|-
CASRPLESYGYTF
TGCGCCAGCCGGCCGCTAGAATCCTATGGCTACACCTTC
>few|TRBJ2-5|TRBV11-2|-
CASSLAGGRSGTQYF
TGTGCCAGCAGCTTAGCGGGGGGCCGGAGTGGGACCCAGTACTTC
>few|TRBJ1-1|TRBV7-8|-
CASSPYAGGGMNTEAFF
TGTGCCAGCAGCCCCTACGCCGGCGGAGGAATGAACACTGAAGCTTTCTTT
>few|TRBJ2-2|TRBV7-2|-
CASRVVRVLETGELFF
TGTGCCAGCAGGGTCGTGAGGGTACTTGAGACCGGGGAGCTGTTTTTT
>few|TRBJ2-1|TRBV4-3|TRBD2
CASQGSGTSVRNEQFF
TGCGCCAGCCAGGGGTCCGGGACTAGCGTACGAAATGAGCAGTTCTTC
>-|TRBJ2-1|TRBV4-1|-
CASSQEYRRGSSYNEQFF
TGCGCCAGCAGCCAAGAGTACCGCCGGGGGAGCTCCTACAATGAGCAGTTCTTC
>few|TRBJ2-3|TRBV2|TRBD2
CASRIRSGGSTDTQYF
TGTGCCAGCAGAATTCGCAGCGGGGGGAGCACAGATACGCAGTATTTT
>many|TRBJ2-2|TRBV5-1|-
CASSLSTGELFF
TGCGCCAGCAGCCTCAGTACCGGGGAGCTGTTTTTT
>few|TRBJ2-5|TRBV7-8|-
CASSVPRGFQETQYF
TGTGCCAGCAGCGTTCCAAGGGGTTTCCAAGAGACCCAGTACTTC
>many|TRBJ2-1|TRBV5-1|-
CASSLEGPRAYNEQFF
TGCGCCAGCAGCTTGGAGGGACCCCGAGCCTACAATGAGCAGTTCTTC
>few|TRBJ1-3|TRBV9|-
CASSVGGGEYPGNTIYF
TGTGCCAGCAGCGTAGGCGGCGGGGAGTACCCTGGAAACACCATATATTTT
>few|TRBJ1-1|TRBV4-1|-
CASSQDSQGTEAFF
TGCGCCAGCAGCCAAGATAGTCAAGGGACTGAAGCTTTCTTT
>few|TRBJ2-3|TRBV9|-
CASSGGAQSDTQYF
TGTGCCAGCAGCGGGGGGGCACAGTCAGATACGCAGTATTTT
>-|TRBJ1-5|TRBV30|-
CAWSVLGDQPQHF
TGTGCCTGGAGTGTACTTGGGGATCAGCCCCAGCATTTT
>few|TRBJ1-4|TRBV5-1|TRBD1
CASSFAGGKGEKLFF
TGCGCCAGCAGCTTCGCAGGGGGCAAAGGTGAAAAACTGTTTTTT
>many|TRBJ2-5|TRBV5-6|-
CASSLSMKQETQYF
TGTGCCAGCAGCTTGAGCATGAAGCAAGAGACCCAGTACTTC
>-|TRBJ2-7|TRBV18|-
CASSLNTASYEQYF
TGTGCCAGCTCTCTTAATACAGCCTCCTACGAGCAGTACTTC
>once|TRBJ1-5|TRBV18|-
CASSPSYGVDQPQHF
TGTGCCAGCTCACCGTCGTATGGAGTCGATCAGCCACAGCATTTT
>-|TRBJ2-1|TRBV9|TRBD2
CASSVVAGGPDEQFF
TGTGCCAGCAGCGTAGTCGCGGGAGGGCCAGATGAGCAGTTCTTC
>few|TRBJ2-5|TRBV27|-
CASSLSRGAETQYF
TGTGCCAGCAGTTTATCGCGGGGAGCGGAGACCCAGTACTTC
>-|TRBJ2-1|TRBV6-2/TRBV6-3|-
CASKETGPYNEQFF
TGTGCCAGCAAGGAAACGGGGCCCTACAATGAGCAGTTCTTC
>few|TRBJ1-4|TRBV7-8|TRBD1
CASSQGQATNEKLFF
TGTGCCAGCAGCCAAGGACAGGCAACTAATGAAAAACTGTTTTTT
>-|TRBJ2-5|TRBV4-2|TRBD2
CASSQAPSGTSGGETQYF
TGTGCCAGCAGCCAAGCGCCTTCCGGGACTAGCGGGGGGGAGACCCAGTACTTC
>-|TRBJ1-2|TRBV4-3|-
CASSQDWGPPDGYTF
TGCGCCAGCAGCCAAGATTGGGGGCCTCCTGATGGCTACACCTTC
>few|TRBJ2-3|TRBV12-3/TRBV12-4|-
CASSPRTTSTDTQYF
TGTGCCAGCAGTCCAAGGACTACTTCCACAGATACGCAGTATTTT
>-|TRBJ1-2|TRBV5-1|-
CASSLDGADKGYTF
TGCGCCAGCAGCTTGGACGGGGCCGATAAAGGCTACACCTTC
>-|TRBJ2-1|TRBV6-2/TRBV6-3|-
CASSTPTRRPAWQFF
TGTGCCAGCAGTACCCCCACGAGGAGGCCAGCATGGCAGTTCTTC
>few|TRBJ1-1|TRBV29-1|-
CSVEGSNTEAFF
TGCAGCGTTGAGGGGTCGAACACTGAAGCTTTCTTT
>many|TRBJ2-2|TRBV7-9|TRBD1
CASSSSGTGDTGELFF
TGTGCCAGCAGCTCATCCGGGACAGGGGATACCGGGGAGCTGTTTTTT
>-|TRBJ2-7|TRBV6-5|-
CASSYSMGGAGEQYF
TGTGCCAGCAGTTACTCGATGGGTGGGGCCGGCGAGCAGTACTTC
>few|TRBJ2-3|TRBV2|TRBD2
CASLRLAEYTDTQYF
TGTGCCAGCCTCCGACTAGCGGAGTACACAGATACGCAGTATTTT